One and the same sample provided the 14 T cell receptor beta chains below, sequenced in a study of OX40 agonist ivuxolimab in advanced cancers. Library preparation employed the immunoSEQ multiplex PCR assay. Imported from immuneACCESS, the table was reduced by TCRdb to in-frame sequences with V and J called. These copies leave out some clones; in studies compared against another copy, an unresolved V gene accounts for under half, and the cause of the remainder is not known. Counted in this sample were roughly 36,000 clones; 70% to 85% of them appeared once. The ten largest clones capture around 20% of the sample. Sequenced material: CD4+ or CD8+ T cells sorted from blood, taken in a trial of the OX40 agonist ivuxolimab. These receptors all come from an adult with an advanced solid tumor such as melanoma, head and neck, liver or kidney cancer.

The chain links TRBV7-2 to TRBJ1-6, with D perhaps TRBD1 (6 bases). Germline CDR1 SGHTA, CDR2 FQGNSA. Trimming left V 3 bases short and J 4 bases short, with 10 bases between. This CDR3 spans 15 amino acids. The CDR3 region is CASSFRDTYNSPLHF. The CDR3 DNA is TGTGCCAGCAGCTTCCGGGACACTTATAATTCACCCCTCCACTTT.

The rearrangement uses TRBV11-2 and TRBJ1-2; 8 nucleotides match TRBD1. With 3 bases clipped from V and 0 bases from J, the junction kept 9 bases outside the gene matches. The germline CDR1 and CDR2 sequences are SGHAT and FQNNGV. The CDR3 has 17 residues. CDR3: CASSFGQGLAPNYGYTF. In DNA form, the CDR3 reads TGTGCCAGCAGCTTCGGACAGGGTCTTGCTCCTAACTATGGCTACACCTTC.

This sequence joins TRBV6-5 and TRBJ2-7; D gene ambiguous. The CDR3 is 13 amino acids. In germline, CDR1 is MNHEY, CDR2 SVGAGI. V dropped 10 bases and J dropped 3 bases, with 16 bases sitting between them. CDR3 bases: TGTGCCACAGTAGGCAGTCCCCTCTACGAGCAGTACTTC. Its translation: CATVGSPLYEQYF.

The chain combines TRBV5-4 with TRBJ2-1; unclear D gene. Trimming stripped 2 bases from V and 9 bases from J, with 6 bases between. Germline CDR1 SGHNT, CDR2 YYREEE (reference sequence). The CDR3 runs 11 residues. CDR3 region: CASSFVTEQFF. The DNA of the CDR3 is TGTGCCAGCAGCTTTGTGACTGAGCAGTTCTTC.

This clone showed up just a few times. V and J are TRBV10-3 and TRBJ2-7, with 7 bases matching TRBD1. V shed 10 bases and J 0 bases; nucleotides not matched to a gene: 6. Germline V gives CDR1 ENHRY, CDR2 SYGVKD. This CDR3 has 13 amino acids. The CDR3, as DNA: TGTGCCACCCACCGGGACAGCTCCTACGAGCAGTACTTC. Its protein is CATHRDSSYEQYF.

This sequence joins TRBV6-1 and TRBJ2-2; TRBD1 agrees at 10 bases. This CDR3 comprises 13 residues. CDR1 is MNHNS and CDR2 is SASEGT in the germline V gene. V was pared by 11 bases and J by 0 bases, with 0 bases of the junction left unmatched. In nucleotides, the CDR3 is TGTGCCGGACAGGGGGCGAACACCGGGGAGCTGTTTTTT. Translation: CAGQGANTGELFF.

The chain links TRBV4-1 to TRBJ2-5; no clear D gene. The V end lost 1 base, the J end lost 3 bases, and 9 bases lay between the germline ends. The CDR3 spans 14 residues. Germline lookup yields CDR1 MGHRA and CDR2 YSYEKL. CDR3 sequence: CASSQATVKETQYF. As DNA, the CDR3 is TGCGCCAGCAGCCAAGCGACTGTGAAAGAGACCCAGTACTTC.

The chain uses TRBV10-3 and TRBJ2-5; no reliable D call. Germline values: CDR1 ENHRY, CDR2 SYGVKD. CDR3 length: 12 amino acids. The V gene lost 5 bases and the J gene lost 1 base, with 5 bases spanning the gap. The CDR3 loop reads CAISPGQETQYF. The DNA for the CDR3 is TGTGCCATCAGTCCAGGCCAAGAGACCCAGTACTTC.

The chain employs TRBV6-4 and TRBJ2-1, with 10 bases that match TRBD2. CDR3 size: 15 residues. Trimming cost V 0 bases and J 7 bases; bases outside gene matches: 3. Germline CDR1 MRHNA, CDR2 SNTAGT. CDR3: CASSDSAGGPNEQFF. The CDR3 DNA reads TGTGCCAGCAGTGACTCAGCGGGAGGGCCTAATGAGCAGTTCTTC.

The CDR3 reads CASSDGRNTEAFF. The CDR3 bases are TGTGCCAGCAGTGACGGCAGGAACACTGAAGCTTTCTTT. This sequence joins TRBV2 and TRBJ1-1; D gene unclear. V lost 3 bases, J lost 1 base, and 6 bases lay in between. Germline CDR1 SNHLY, CDR2 FYNNEI. The CDR3 is 13 residues long. Drawing the rest from reference TRBV2 and TRBJ1-1, the complete variable domain is EPEVTQTPSHQVTQMGQEVILRCVPISNHLYFYWYRQILGQKVEFLVSFYNNEISEKSEIFDDQFSVERPDGSNFTLKIRSTKLEDSAMYFCASSDGRNTEAFFGQGTRLTVV.

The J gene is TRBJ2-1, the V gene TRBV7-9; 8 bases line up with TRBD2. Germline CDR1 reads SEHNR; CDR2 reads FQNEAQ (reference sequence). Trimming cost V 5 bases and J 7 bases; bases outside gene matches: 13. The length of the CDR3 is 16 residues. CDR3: CASSPEGGGLGNEQFF. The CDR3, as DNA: TGTGCCAGCAGCCCTGAGGGGGGGGGACTAGGAAATGAGCAGTTCTTC.

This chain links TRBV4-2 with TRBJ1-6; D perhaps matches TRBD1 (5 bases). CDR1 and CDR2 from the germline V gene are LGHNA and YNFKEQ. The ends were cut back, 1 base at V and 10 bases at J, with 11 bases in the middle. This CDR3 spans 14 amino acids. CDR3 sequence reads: CASSQGGGGSPLHF. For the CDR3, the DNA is TGTGCCAGCAGCCAAGGGGGGGGAGGGTCACCCCTCCACTTT.

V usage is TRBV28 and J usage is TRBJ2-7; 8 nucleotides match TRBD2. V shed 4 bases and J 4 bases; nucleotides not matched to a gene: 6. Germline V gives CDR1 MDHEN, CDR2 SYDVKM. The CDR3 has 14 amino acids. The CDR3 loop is CASSSLAGKYEQYF. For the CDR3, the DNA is TGTGCCAGCAGTTCTCTAGCGGGTAAATACGAGCAGTACTTC.

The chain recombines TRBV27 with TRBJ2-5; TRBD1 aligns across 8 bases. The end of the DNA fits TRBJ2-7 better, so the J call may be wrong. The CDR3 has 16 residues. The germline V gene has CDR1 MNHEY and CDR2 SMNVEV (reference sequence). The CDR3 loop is CASSAINRGRRDEQYF. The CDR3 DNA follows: TGTGCCAGCAGTGCCATCAACAGGGGGAGACGAGACGAGCAGTACTTC.